Here is one T cell receptor (beta chain) with its context. Only cases whose brain tissue showed the highest T cell transcript signatures were sequenced. At least one anti-epileptic drug was given before surgery. The sample is drawn from a study of brain T cells in children with intractable seizures. The CDR3 loop spans 15 amino acids. The germline V gene has CDR1 SGHNT and CDR2 YYREEE (reference sequence). Trimming cost V 4 bases and J 2 bases, with 16 bases left between them. TCRdb's table, derived via immunoSEQ multiplex PCR, lists solely in-frame clones and lacks some. The sample yields approximately 110,000 clones, around 94% seen once.

Sequences were derived from peripheral blood, sampled at surgery. The sequence came from a boy under two years old with hemimegalencephaly and intractable seizures. V is TRBV5-4 and J is TRBJ2-7; perhaps D is TRBD1 or TRBD2 (5 bases each). CDR3 region: CASSRDLGVPYEQYF. DNA of the CDR3: TGTGCCAGCAGCCGTGACTTGGGGGTTCCCTACGAGCAGTACTTC.